This T cell receptor (beta chain) was retrieved from a study of control samples from healthy donors and cancer patients. The CDR3 sequence is 15 residues long. Germline V gives CDR1 SGHRS, CDR2 YFSETQ. With V trimmed by 3 bases and J by 8 bases, 10 bases remained unmatched. TCRdb's copy holds only in-frame clones and misses some; the assay was immunoSEQ multiplex PCR. Of about 58,000 clones listed, approximately 94% were seen once; the top ten hold almost 4%. The chain employs TRBV5-1 and TRBJ1-4; the match to TRBD1 covers 7 bases. This receptor was identified in a young man in good health. What was sequenced was blood. The CDR3: CASSWIQGRGEKLFF. CDR3 bases: TGCGCCAGCAGCTGGATACAGGGGCGCGGGGAAAAACTGTTTTTT. The variable domain in full, completed from reference TRBV5-1 and TRBJ1-4, reads KAGVTQTPRYLIKTRGQQVTLSCSPISGHRSVSWYQQTPGQGLQFLFEYFSETQRNKGNFPGRFSGRQFSNSRSEMNVSTLELGDSALYLCASSWIQGRGEKLFFGSGTQLSVL.